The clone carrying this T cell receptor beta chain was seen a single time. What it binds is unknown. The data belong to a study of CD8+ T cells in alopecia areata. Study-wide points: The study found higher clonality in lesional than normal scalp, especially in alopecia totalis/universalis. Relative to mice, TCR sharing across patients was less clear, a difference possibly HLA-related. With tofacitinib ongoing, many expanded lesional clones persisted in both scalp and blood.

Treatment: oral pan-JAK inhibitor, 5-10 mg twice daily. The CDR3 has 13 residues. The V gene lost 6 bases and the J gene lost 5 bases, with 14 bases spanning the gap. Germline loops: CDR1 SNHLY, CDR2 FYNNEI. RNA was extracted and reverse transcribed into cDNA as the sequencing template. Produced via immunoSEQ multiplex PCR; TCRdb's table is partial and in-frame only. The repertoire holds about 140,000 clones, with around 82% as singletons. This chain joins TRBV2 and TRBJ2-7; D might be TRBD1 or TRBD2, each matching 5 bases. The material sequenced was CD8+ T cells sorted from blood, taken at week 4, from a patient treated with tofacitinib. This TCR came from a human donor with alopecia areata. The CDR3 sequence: CASRRDVGDEQYF. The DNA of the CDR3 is TGTGCCAGCAGGAGAGACGTGGGGGACGAGCAGTACTTC.